Listed here is a single TCR beta chain. Its target is unknown. This sample is part of a study of cytomegalovirus exposure and HLA in healthy donors. Researchers ran the PCR with 60 Vbeta and 13 Jbeta primers. Profiling relied on immunoSEQ multiplex PCR, and the TCRdb table lists in-frame clones only, not all of them. The data show about 270,000 clones, under 80% seen once. Study-wide results and limits: Listed as cytomegalovirus-associated were 164 TCR beta chains.

The CDR3 is made up of 13 amino acids. Germline CDR1 and CDR2: SGHDT and YYEEEE. Trimming removed 2 bases from V and 8 bases from J, with 10 bases in between. V and J are TRBV5-6 and TRBJ1-4; D is unresolved. Sequenced material: PBMCs. This clonotype was obtained from a female donor in good health and CMV-seronegative. The CDR3 loop reads CASSFRGREKLFF. CDR3 nucleotides: TGTGCCAGCAGCTTCAGAGGGAGGGAAAAACTGTTTTTT.